Below, 15 T cell receptor beta chains from the same sample are listed, as sequenced in a study of cytomegalovirus exposure and HLA in healthy donors. PCR involved 60 Vbeta and 13 Jbeta primers. Some clones are missing from TCRdb's copy, which holds only in-frame ones; the method was immunoSEQ multiplex PCR. The sample yields more than 80,000 clones, about 78% seen once. Sequenced: PBMCs. The receptors derive from a woman in her thirties or forties in good health and CMV-seropositive.

The chain uses TRBV5-1 and TRBJ2-5; possibly TRBD2 for D (5 bases). CDR1 and CDR2 (germline): SGHRS, YFSETQ. The CDR3 runs 16 residues. V gave up 0 bases and J gave up 0 bases, with 12 bases separating them. The CDR3 sequence is CASSLAGAEYQETQYF. CDR3 in DNA: TGCGCCAGCAGCTTGGCCGGAGCGGAGTACCAAGAGACCCAGTACTTC.

Only a few counts were recorded for this clone. The chain uses TRBV7-8 and TRBJ2-5; 7 bases are a match to TRBD1. J was trimmed by 3 bases and V by 4 bases; bases with no gene match: 5. The germline CDR1 and CDR2 sequences are SGHVS and FQNEAQ. This CDR3 spans 14 amino acids. The CDR3 DNA is TGTGCCAGCAGCTCGAGACAGGGCGAAGAGACCCAGTACTTC. Translated: CASSSRQGEETQYF.

The V gene is TRBV18, the J gene TRBJ2-3; no definite D call. CDR1 and CDR2 (germline): KGHSH, LQKENI. The V end lost 0 bases, the J end lost 0 bases, and 4 bases lay between the germline ends. The CDR3 extends over 14 amino acids. DNA of the CDR3: TGTGCCAGCTCACCACCGGGCAGCACAGATACGCAGTATTTT. It codes for CASSPPGSTDTQYF.

The sample holds one count of this clone. The chain combines TRBV5-1 with TRBJ1-2, with 7 bases aligning to TRBD1. Trimming cost V 0 bases and J 1 base; bases outside gene matches: 3. The CDR3 is 15 amino acids. CDR1 and CDR2 from the germline V gene are SGHRS and YFSETQ. The CDR3 bases are TGCGCCAGCAGCTTGGTCCAGGGGGGTAACTATGGCTACACCTTC. This translates into CASSLVQGGNYGYTF.

The chain has TRBV5-6 and TRBJ2-2, with 9 bases fitting TRBD2. Germline V gives CDR1 SGHDT, CDR2 YYEEEE. V shed 2 bases and J 5 bases; nucleotides not matched to a gene: 4. CDR3 length: 15 residues. In DNA, the CDR3 is TGTGCCAGCAGCTTAAGCGGGAGGAAAACCGGGGAGCTGTTTTTT. It specifies CASSLSGRKTGELFF.

The chain couples TRBV6-1 to TRBJ1-2, with D perhaps matching TRBD1 (6 bases). Germline V gives CDR1 MNHNS, CDR2 SASEGT. CDR3 length equals 13 residues. Trimming took 5 bases from V and 2 from J, leaving 9 bases between them. The CDR3: CASSSGTNYGYTF. Written as DNA, the CDR3 is TGTGCCAGCAGTTCCGGGACAAACTATGGCTACACCTTC.

The genes are TRBV7-9 and TRBJ2-3, with D possibly matching TRBD2 (6 bases). V gave up 1 base and J gave up 0 bases, with 8 bases separating them. In germline, CDR1 is SEHNR, CDR2 FQNEAQ (reference sequence). This CDR3 region has 15 residues. The CDR3 DNA reads TGTGCCAGCAGCTTAGTCAGCGGGAGCACAGATACGCAGTATTTT. The encoded protein is CASSLVSGSTDTQYF.

The chain combines TRBV9 with TRBJ2-1; 11 positions agree with TRBD1. Germline trimming cut 0 bases from V and 4 bases from J; bases unmatched to any gene: 3. In germline, CDR1 is SGDLS, CDR2 YYNGEE. This CDR3 has 16 residues. CDR3 sequence: CASSVEGQGGYNEQFF. The CDR3 coding sequence is TGTGCCAGCAGCGTAGAGGGACAGGGGGGTTACAATGAGCAGTTCTTC.

The chain couples TRBV10-3 to TRBJ2-1; 14 bases fit TRBD2. Germline CDR1 reads ENHRY; CDR2 reads SYGVKD. The ends lost 2 bases at V and 7 bases at J; junction bases unmatched: 13. This CDR3 has 19 amino acids. The CDR3 sequence is CAISEGRLAGGWDLNEQFF. CDR3 DNA: TGTGCCATCAGTGAGGGAAGACTAGCGGGAGGGTGGGACTTAAATGAGCAGTTCTTC.

The chain is built from TRBV21-1 and TRBJ2-7; the tabulated D call, TRBD2, remains unverified against the DNA. TRBV21-1 is recorded as a pseudogene. The CDR3 consists of 14 residues. CDR3 sequence reads: CASSGSSGAYEQYF. The DNA of the CDR3 is TGTGCCAGCAGCGGATCTAGCGGGGCCTACGAGCAGTACTTC.

This clone was detected only once. The V and J genes are TRBV7-9 and TRBJ2-1, with 7 bases that match TRBD2. The CDR3 has 17 residues. J gave up 2 bases and V 1 base, and 8 bases lay outside the gene matches. Germline CDR1 is SEHNR and CDR2 is FQNEAQ (reference sequence). This chain's CDR3 is CASSLGMGGIAYNEQFF. CDR3 bases: TGTGCCAGCAGCTTAGGGATGGGGGGGATAGCCTACAATGAGCAGTTCTTC.

This chain links TRBV4-1 with TRBJ1-4, with no clear D. Trimming removed 4 bases at V and 6 bases at J, with 21 bases between. Germline CDR1 is MGHRA and CDR2 is YSYEKL. This CDR3 is 17 amino acids long. CDR3 loop: CASSPAPPLRAHEKLFF. As DNA, the CDR3 is TGCGCCAGCAGCCCCGCGCCTCCACTTCGAGCCCATGAAAAACTGTTTTTT.

The rearrangement uses TRBV28 and TRBJ2-1, with D possibly being TRBD1 (5 bases). Germline-derived CDR1 and CDR2 are MDHEN and SYDVKM. This CDR3 is built from 13 residues. Between the trimmed V and J ends, which lost 3 bases and 4 bases, there was a span of 7 bases. The CDR3 spells CASSLGQYNEQFF. The CDR3 region has the DNA TGTGCCAGCAGTTTGGGGCAGTACAATGAGCAGTTCTTC. Looking up the rest from reference TRBV28 and TRBJ2-1 gives the full variable domain: DVKVTQSSRYLVKRTGEKVFLECVQDMDHENMFWYRQDPGLGLRLIYFSYDVKMKEKGDIPEGYSVSREKKERFSLILESASTNQTSMYLCASSLGQYNEQFFGPGTRLTVL.

This clone was counted only a few times. V and J are TRBV5-6 and TRBJ1-1; 9 positions match TRBD1. Germline CDR1 SGHDT, CDR2 YYEEEE. V lost 4 bases to trimming and J lost 7 bases; unmatched junction nucleotides: 5. This CDR3 comprises 13 residues. The chain's CDR3 is CASSPGQGFEAFF. The CDR3 DNA sequence: TGTGCCAGCAGCCCGGGACAGGGTTTTGAAGCTTTCTTT.

A word on this clone: Other DNA sequences from this sample encode an identical CDR3 as well. V is TRBV5-1 and J is TRBJ2-7; D might be TRBD2 (5 bases). The ends were cut back, 0 bases at V and 7 bases at J, with 8 bases in the middle. The CDR3 sequence is 12 residues long. CDR1 and CDR2 (germline): SGHRS, YFSETQ. The CDR3 DNA reads as TGCGCCAGCAGCTTGGCAGGAGGTGAGCAGTACTTC. Its translation is CASSLAGGEQYF.